Listed here are 21 T cell receptor beta chains from one sample, sequenced in a study of control samples from healthy donors and cancer patients. Only in-frame clones appear in the TCRdb table, and some are missing; sequencing was by immunoSEQ multiplex PCR. Among around 250,000 clones listed, over 75% were seen once. Sequenced sample: PBMCs. Receptors originate from a woman aged 55-69 years with lung cancer.

The genes are TRBV28 and TRBJ1-2, with D maybe TRBD1 (6 bases). The CDR3 covers 14 residues. The germline V and J ends were trimmed by 1 base and 8 bases, with 14 bases remaining between them. CDR1 MDHEN and CDR2 SYDVKM come from the germline V gene. As DNA, the CDR3 is TGTGCCAGCAGTTTATTGGGCAGGGGAGAAGGCTACACCTTC. Encoded protein: CASSLLGRGEGYTF.

This clone was counted only a few times. The CDR3 DNA follows: TGTGCCAGCAGCCCCCTAGGGGGGAAGATTGGGAATGAGCAGTTCTTC. Amino acid sequence: CASSPLGGKIGNEQFF. The V gene is TRBV11-2, the J gene TRBJ2-1; either TRBD1 or TRBD2 may fit D (6 bases each). CDR1 and CDR2 (germline): SGHAT, FQNNGV. The CDR3 runs 16 residues. The V gene lost 5 bases and the J gene lost 7 bases, with 21 bases spanning the gap. Drawing the rest from reference TRBV11-2 and TRBJ2-1, the complete variable domain is EAGVAQSPRYKIIEKRQSVAFWCNPISGHATLYWYQQILGQGPKLLIQFQNNGVVDDSQLPKDRFSAERLKGVDSTLKIQPAKLEDSAVYLCASSPLGGKIGNEQFFGPGTRLTVL.

J is TRBJ2-1 and V is TRBV5-1; unclear D gene. Germline V gene lookup returns CDR1 SGHRS and CDR2 YFSETQ. This CDR3 spans 11 amino acids. V was shortened by 0 bases and J by 7 bases, with 2 bases between the two germline ends. In DNA, the CDR3 is TGCGCCAGCAGCTTGGAAAATGAGCAGTTCTTC. Residues: CASSLENEQFF.

The chain joins TRBV6-5 to TRBJ2-3; 7 bases fit TRBD2. Germline trimming cut 6 bases from V and 0 bases from J; bases unmatched to any gene: 3. From germline, CDR1 is MNHEY and CDR2 SVGAGI. The CDR3 spans 14 residues. The CDR3 nucleotides are TGTGCCAGCAGCTTTAGCGGGAGCACAGATACGCAGTATTTT. It translates to CASSFSGSTDTQYF.

This clone was seen a single time. In the same sample, other DNA sequences code for this CDR3. The rearrangement joins TRBV13 to TRBJ1-3; D is uncertain. Trimming removed 5 bases from V and 4 bases from J, with 12 bases in between. Looked up from germline, CDR1 is PRHDT and CDR2 is FYEKMQ (reference sequence). This CDR3 region has 14 residues. The CDR3 loop reads CASSLGTTGNTIYF. In DNA, the CDR3 is TGTGCCAGCAGCCTGGGTACAACCGGAAACACCATATATTTT.

The chain carries TRBV2 and TRBJ1-6, with 7 bases that match TRBD1. The V gene end was trimmed by 6 bases and the J gene end by 2 bases; junction bases not matched to a gene: 10. From germline, CDR1 is SNHLY and CDR2 FYNNEI. The CDR3 extends over 17 amino acids. The CDR3: CASRGPGGGPYNSPLHF. The CDR3 DNA sequence: TGTGCCAGCAGGGGCCCAGGGGGGGGACCCTATAATTCACCCCTCCACTTT.

Concerning this clone: The junction and the germline gene differ at one end; a read error may be behind it. This chain uses TRBV5-4 with TRBJ1-2, with TRBD1 identical over 7 bases. Germline V CDR1 and CDR2: SGHNT, YYREEE (reference sequence). The CDR3 runs 13 residues. The DNA for the CDR3 is TGTGCCAGCAGCAGGGACAGCCACTATGGCTGCACCTTC. Translation: CASSRDSHYGCTF.

This sequence joins TRBV18 and TRBJ2-1; 7 bases match TRBD1. Germline CDR1 reads KGHSH; CDR2 reads LQKENI. The CDR3 consists of 15 residues. V was pared by 2 bases and J by 9 bases, with 10 bases of the junction left unmatched. In DNA, the CDR3 is TGTGCCAGCTCACCAGGCCAGGGGGACATGGGTGAGCAGTTCTTC. It yields the protein CASSPGQGDMGEQFF.

CDR3 region: CASSDTARETQYF. The CDR3 DNA is TGTGCCAGTAGTGATACAGCTCGGGAGACCCAGTACTTC. The chain employs TRBV19 and TRBJ2-5; no clear D. Germline V gene sequence: CDR1 LNHDA, CDR2 SQIVND (reference sequence). The CDR3 sequence is 13 residues long. Trimming shortened V by 5 bases and J by 5 bases, and 12 bases separated the two germline ends. Variable domain in full (rest from reference TRBV19 and TRBJ2-5): DGGITQSPKYLFRKEGQNVTLSCEQNLNHDAMYWYRQDPGQGLRLIYYSQIVNDFQKGDIAEGYSVSREKKESFPLTVTSAQKNPTAFYLCASSDTARETQYFGPGTRLLVL.

The chain couples TRBV6-5 to TRBJ1-3; D is ambiguous. The CDR3 spans 12 residues. CDR1 MNHEY and CDR2 SVGAGI come from the germline V gene. V was shortened by 8 bases and J by 0 bases, with 5 bases between the two germline ends. In DNA form, the CDR3 reads TGTGCCAGCGGGCTCTCTGGAAACACCATATATTTT. The encoded protein is CASGLSGNTIYF.

A single count supports this clone. This rearrangement joins TRBV25-1 to TRBJ2-5; 9 bases line up with TRBD1. This CDR3 region has 13 residues. V lost 6 bases, J lost 3 bases, and 2 bases stayed unmatched. The germline gives CDR1 MGHDK, CDR2 SYGVNS. The CDR3 DNA sequence: TGTGCCAGCAGCCGACAGGGGGAAGAGACCCAGTACTTC. Residues: CASSRQGEETQYF.

This clone was picked up a small number of times. The V gene is TRBV10-1, the J gene TRBJ2-5; no clear D. V was clipped by 0 bases and J by 3 bases, with 5 bases between them. CDR1 WNHNN and CDR2 SYGVQD come from the germline V gene (reference sequence). The CDR3 covers 13 residues. The CDR3 nucleotides read TGCGCCAGCAGTGAGTCAGGAAAAGAGACCCAGTACTTC. Its translation: CASSESGKETQYF.

CDR3 protein: CASSIGQGHEEQYF. In DNA form, the CDR3 reads TGTGCCAGTAGTATCGGACAGGGTCATGAGGAGCAGTACTTC. This chain joins TRBV19 and TRBJ2-7, with 8 bases aligning to TRBD1. The germline V gene encodes CDR1 LNHDA and CDR2 SQIVND (reference sequence). The CDR3 spans 14 residues. V was clipped by 3 bases and J by 7 bases; unmatched bases: 8.

The chain employs TRBV5-4 and TRBJ2-5; tentatively, D is TRBD1 or TRBD2 (6 bases each). The CDR3 runs to 15 residues. The V gene's germline CDR1 is SGHNT and CDR2 YYREEE (reference sequence). The V end lost 4 bases, the J end lost 0 bases, and 13 bases lay between the germline ends. CDR3 amino acids: CASSPGAVYQETQYF. The CDR3 DNA reads TGTGCCAGCAGCCCGGGGGCAGTGTACCAAGAGACCCAGTACTTC.

This clone showed up just a few times. This chain joins TRBV14 and TRBJ2-2; 12 positions match TRBD2. After removal of 4 bases from V and 5 bases from J, the junction contained 2 bases not matched to a gene. CDR1 is SGHDN, CDR2 FVKESK, per germline. The CDR3 totals 15 residues. CDR3 amino acids: CASSPGTSGTGELFF. For the CDR3, the DNA is TGTGCCAGCAGCCCCGGGACTAGCGGGACCGGGGAGCTGTTTTTT.

J is TRBJ1-5 and V is TRBV19; D remains ambiguous. In germline, CDR1 is LNHDA, CDR2 SQIVND (reference sequence). This CDR3 spans 12 amino acids. Trimming removed 4 bases at V and 4 bases at J, with 5 bases between. CDR3 residues: CASSTLNQPQHF. As DNA, the CDR3 is TGTGCCAGTAGTACACTTAATCAGCCCCAGCATTTT.

This chain joins TRBV28 and TRBJ2-5, with a tentative D call TRBD1 (6 bases). Germline loops: CDR1 MDHEN, CDR2 SYDVKM. V lost 2 bases to trimming and J lost 5 bases, with 12 bases between them. The length of the CDR3 is 14 residues. CDR3: CASSLGQGSETQYF. CDR3 bases: TGTGCCAGCAGTTTAGGGCAGGGGAGCGAGACCCAGTACTTC.

CDR3 residues: CASSLIRQQNTEAFF. CDR3 DNA: TGTGCCAGCTCCCTGATCCGACAGCAGAACACTGAAGCTTTCTTT. The chain links TRBV18 to TRBJ1-1; tentative D call: TRBD1 (5 bases). The V gene lost 6 bases and the J gene lost 1 base, with 15 bases spanning the gap. The CDR3 consists of 15 residues. Per germline, CDR1 KGHSH and CDR2 LQKENI.

The V gene is TRBV14, the J gene TRBJ2-1; TRBD1 agrees at 7 bases. The junction had 17 bases not matched to a gene; V was cut back by 6 bases and J by 15 bases. The CDR3 is 14 residues long. CDR1 is SGHDN, CDR2 FVKESK, per germline. CDR3 in DNA: TGTGCCAGCAGTTTAGGGACAGCACATCGCCCGGGGTTCTTC. Protein: CASSLGTAHRPGFF.

The rearrangement uses TRBV6-5 and TRBJ2-5; 9 nucleotides align to TRBD1. With V trimmed by 6 bases and J by 5 bases, 7 bases remained unmatched. The CDR3 totals 14 residues. In germline, CDR1 is MNHEY, CDR2 SVGAGI. CDR3 DNA sequence: TGTGCCAGCAGACGAACAGGGGGCGACGAGACCCAGTACTTC. This sequence encodes CASRRTGGDETQYF.

The chain links TRBV28 to TRBJ1-3; D is perhaps TRBD1 (6 bases). Looked up from germline, CDR1 is MDHEN and CDR2 is SYDVKM. With 5 bases removed from V and 3 bases from J, the gap between germline ends came to 23 bases. The CDR3 loop spans 18 amino acids. This CDR3 is CASSPFTVTGKGGNTIYF. CDR3 in DNA: TGTGCCAGCAGTCCCTTTACTGTAACAGGGAAGGGTGGAAACACCATATATTTT.